The 15 T cell receptor beta chains given below trace back to one sample, sequenced in a study of cytomegalovirus exposure and HLA in healthy donors. The PCR made use of 60 Vbeta and 13 Jbeta primers. Clones were read by immunoSEQ multiplex PCR, and TCRdb kept only the in-frame ones, dropping some. Of a few hundred thousand clones in the sample, more than 85% were seen once. Sequencing input: PBMCs. These receptors all come from a woman under 30 in good health and CMV-seronegative.

The chain uses TRBV15 and TRBJ1-6; D gene ambiguous. The length of the CDR3 is 17 residues. Germline CDR1 and CDR2: LNHNV and YYDKDF (reference sequence). V was cut by 0 bases and J by 0 bases, with 9 bases left in between. The CDR3 nucleotides are TGTGCCACCAGCAGAGATTTTGATAGCTCCTATAATTCACCCCTCCACTTT. It translates to CATSRDFDSSYNSPLHF.

Only a few counts were recorded for this clone. The V call is TRBV18, the J call TRBJ2-1; TRBD2 is a possible D gene (5 bases). Germline V gene lookup returns CDR1 KGHSH and CDR2 LQKENI. V gave up 2 bases and J gave up 4 bases, with 9 bases separating them. There are 14 residues in the CDR3. The CDR3 reads CASSPSEGYNEQFF. The CDR3 bases are TGTGCCAGCTCACCAAGTGAGGGATACAATGAGCAGTTCTTC.

This chain joins TRBV6-1 and TRBJ1-2; D is possibly TRBD1 (5 bases). Germline assignment: CDR1 MNHNS and CDR2 SASEGT. The CDR3 is made up of 14 amino acids. Trimming stripped 2 bases from V and 8 bases from J, with 15 bases between. CDR3 bases: TGTGCCAGCAGTGAATGGAGGGGCTTCGGGGGCTACACCTTC. As protein: CASSEWRGFGGYTF.

CDR3 in DNA: TGTGCCAGCAGTTCACTAGGGACAGGGGCCTACGAGCAGTACTTC. Encoded protein: CASSSLGTGAYEQYF. The rearrangement joins TRBV6-1 to TRBJ2-7, with 10 nucleotides matching TRBD1. Germline V CDR1 and CDR2: MNHNS, SASEGT. The V and J ends lost 5 bases and 2 bases, in that order; junction bases with no gene match: 6. CDR3 length equals 15 residues.

In this sample, this clone turned up a few times. The genes are TRBV6-5 and TRBJ1-3, with D maybe TRBD1 (5 bases). The CDR3 is made up of 15 amino acids. Germline V gene data show CDR1 as MNHEY and CDR2 as SVGAGI. Trimming stripped 0 bases from V and 3 bases from J, with 9 bases between. DNA for the CDR3: TGTGCCAGCAGTTACTCGAGGACATATGGAAACACCATATATTTT. Encoded protein: CASSYSRTYGNTIYF.

The rearrangement uses TRBV10-3 and TRBJ2-1, with D tentatively TRBD1 (5 bases). Germline V CDR1 and CDR2: ENHRY, SYGVKD. Trimming took off 6 bases at V and 1 base at J, with 7 bases between the two ends. This CDR3 contains 13 residues. The CDR3 nucleotides are TGTGCCATCAGCGGACAATCCTACAATGAGCAGTTCTTC. It translates to CAISGQSYNEQFF.

The chain links TRBV30 to TRBJ2-1; perhaps TRBD2 as D (6 bases). The CDR3 totals 15 residues. Trimming took 0 bases from V and 4 from J, leaving 13 bases between them. Germline CDR1 reads GTSNPN; CDR2 reads SVGIG (reference sequence). The CDR3 sequence is CAWSVFGRNYNEQFF. CDR3 in DNA: TGTGCCTGGAGTGTCTTCGGGAGAAATTACAATGAGCAGTTCTTC.

The chain is built from TRBV4-2 and TRBJ2-2; TRBD1 is a possible D gene (6 bases). In germline, CDR1 is LGHNA, CDR2 YNFKEQ. The CDR3 spans 14 residues. V lost 1 base, J lost 4 bases, and 7 bases lay in between. The CDR3 reads CASSQGQATGELFF. The CDR3 DNA reads TGTGCCAGCAGCCAAGGACAGGCCACCGGGGAGCTGTTTTTT.

The chain has TRBV7-9 and TRBJ2-1, with 9 bases fitting TRBD2. The CDR3 totals 15 residues. Looked up from germline, CDR1 is SEHNR and CDR2 is FQNEAQ (reference sequence). V lost 5 bases and J lost 6; bases outside the gene matches: 8. CDR3 nucleotide sequence: TGTGCCAGCAGCCTTCGTGGGACTAGCCGCAATGAGCAGTTCTTC. Translated, it gives CASSLRGTSRNEQFF. The full variable domain, its missing parts supplied by reference TRBV7-9 and TRBJ2-1, is DTGVSQNPRHKITKRGQNVTFRCDPISEHNRLYWYRQTLGQGPEFLTYFQNEAQLEKSRLLSDRFSAERPKGSFSTLEIQRTEQGDSAMYLCASSLRGTSRNEQFFGPGTRLTVL.

This chain links TRBV5-1 with TRBJ1-4, with 9 nucleotides matching TRBD1. V lost 0 bases, J lost 8 bases, and 8 bases stayed unmatched. CDR1 is SGHRS, CDR2 YFSETQ, per germline. This CDR3 is 16 amino acids long. The CDR3 sequence is CASSLGGQGMKEKLFF. Here the CDR3 DNA reads TGCGCCAGCAGCTTGGGGGGACAGGGAATGAAGGAAAAACTGTTTTTT.

On this clone: The DNA is omitted, as the CDR3 cannot be located on it reliably, and the CDR3 follows TCRdb's listing. The chain employs TRBV18 and TRBJ2-7; the table's D call of TRBD1 was not tested on the DNA. CDR1 and CDR2 from the germline V gene are KGHSH and LQKENI. The CDR3 comprises 12 residues, both ends counted. The CDR3 region is CASSPVGTGASF.

The chain uses TRBV7-9 and TRBJ2-1, with 14 bases identical to TRBD2. V trimming: 8 bases; J trimming: 8 bases; junction bases outside the gene matches: 8. Germline assignment: CDR1 SEHNR and CDR2 FQNEAQ (reference sequence). The CDR3 is made up of 15 amino acids. In DNA, the CDR3 is TGTGCCAGCCCCAGACTAGCGGGGGGGCGGGATGAGCAGTTCTTC. Amino acid sequence: CASPRLAGGRDEQFF.

CDR3 sequence reads: CASSLGANEKLFF. Here the CDR3 DNA reads TGTGCCAGCAGTCTCGGGGCTAATGAAAAACTGTTTTTT. The genes are TRBV25-1 and TRBJ1-4; D not certain. The CDR3 consists of 13 residues. Deletions cut 5 bases from V and 3 bases from J, with 7 bases between. Germline lookup yields CDR1 MGHDK and CDR2 SYGVNS.

CDR3 nucleotide sequence: TGCGCCAGCAGCCATGCTACTAGCGGGAGTGTCTACGAGCAGTACTTC. Translating gives CASSHATSGSVYEQYF. The V and J genes are TRBV4-1 and TRBJ2-7; 11 positions agree with TRBD2. Germline V gene data show CDR1 as MGHRA and CDR2 as YSYEKL. The CDR3 is 16 amino acids. V dropped 3 bases and J dropped 3; count of bases not matched to a gene: 7.

This clone was detected only a few times. The V call is TRBV29-1, the J call TRBJ2-3; D is undetermined. The CDR3 sequence is 10 residues long. Germline CDR1 is SQVTM and CDR2 is ANQGSEA. V lost 3 bases and J 4 bases, leaving 2 bases between the germline ends. CDR3 loop: CSVDADTQYF. The CDR3 DNA reads as TGCAGCGTTGACGCAGATACGCAGTATTTT.